A single sample is the source of the 28 T cell receptor beta chains below, sequenced in a study of blood T cell repertoires in COVID-19. Method: immunoSEQ multiplex PCR; TCRdb's copy keeps in-frame clones and lacks some. The sample has about 200,000 clones, roughly 90% seen once; the top ten hold about 8.8%. Input material: PBMCs or T cells enriched from blood (not recorded which). These receptor sequences come from a woman between 18 and 29 years old who had recovered from COVID-19.

The chain is built from TRBV3-1 (or the pseudogene TRBV3-2) and TRBJ2-1; 10 nucleotides line up with TRBD2. V lost 4 bases to trimming and J lost 7 bases; unmatched junction nucleotides: 7. The CDR3 totals 15 residues. The germline V gene has CDR1 LGHDT and CDR2 YNNKEL (reference sequence). The chain's CDR3 is CASSPQGLANNEQFF. Here the CDR3 DNA reads TGTGCCAGCAGCCCCCAGGGACTAGCGAATAATGAGCAGTTCTTC.

This sequence joins TRBV29-1 and TRBJ1-2; 10 bases map to TRBD1. Germline CDR1 and CDR2: SQVTM and ANQGSEA. The length of the CDR3 is 17 residues. Losses at the gene ends were 3 bases for V and 1 base for J; bases not matched to a gene: 11. CDR3 bases: TGCAGCGTTGATGGGAGGACAGGGGGGACTCTTAACTATGGCTACACCTTC. This sequence encodes CSVDGRTGGTLNYGYTF. Filled out from reference TRBV29-1 and TRBJ1-2, the complete variable domain reads SAVISQKPSRDICQRGTSLTIQCQVDSQVTMMFWYRQQPGQSLTLIATANQGSEATYESGFVIDKFPISRPNLTFSTLTVSNMSPEDSSIYLCSVDGRTGGTLNYGYTFGSGTRLTVV.

V is TRBV7-3 and J is TRBJ2-3; 8 bases map to TRBD2. Germline assignment: CDR1 SGHTA and CDR2 FQGTGA. After removal of 2 bases from V and 2 bases from J, the junction contained 9 bases not matched to a gene. CDR3 length: 17 residues. CDR3: CASSLFVGGGTTDTQYF. Written as DNA, the CDR3 is TGTGCCAGCAGCTTATTTGTCGGCGGGGGGACCACAGATACGCAGTATTTT.

This chain joins TRBV15 and TRBJ2-3; possibly TRBD1 for D (7 bases). The CDR3 is 15 residues long. In germline, CDR1 is LNHNV, CDR2 YYDKDF (reference sequence). V was clipped by 1 base and J by 5 bases, with 13 bases between them. CDR3 protein: CATSRAAGGKDTQYF. The CDR3 coding sequence is TGTGCCACCAGCAGAGCGGCAGGGGGGAAAGATACGCAGTATTTT.

This clone was observed a handful of times. The V call is TRBV5-1, the J call TRBJ1-4; D is unclear. The CDR3 is made up of 15 amino acids. V lost 0 bases, J lost 3 bases, and 9 bases lay in between. The germline V gene has CDR1 SGHRS and CDR2 YFSETQ. The CDR3 protein is CASSLDGLANEKLFF. CDR3 DNA sequence: TGCGCCAGCAGCTTGGACGGTCTGGCTAATGAAAAACTGTTTTTT.

The gene calls are TRBV29-1 and TRBJ2-5; TRBD2 matches at 7 bases. The V and J ends lost 2 bases and 3 bases, in that order; junction bases with no gene match: 12. This CDR3 is 16 amino acids long. CDR1 and CDR2 (germline): SQVTM, ANQGSEA. The CDR3 DNA reads TGCAGCGTTGAACCGGCGGGGGATGGAATTAAAGAGACCCAGTACTTC. Translated, it gives CSVEPAGDGIKETQYF. The full variable domain, completed using reference TRBV29-1 and TRBJ2-5, is SAVISQKPSRDICQRGTSLTIQCQVDSQVTMMFWYRQQPGQSLTLIATANQGSEATYESGFVIDKFPISRPNLTFSTLTVSNMSPEDSSIYLCSVEPAGDGIKETQYFGPGTRLLVL.

This clone has only a few counts. The chain employs TRBV6-5 and TRBJ1-1; TRBD1 might be the D (5 bases). The CDR3 sequence is 13 residues long. Germline values: CDR1 MNHEY, CDR2 SVGAGI. Trimming pared 9 bases from V and 2 bases from J, leaving 13 bases between. CDR3 residues: CASWEGLNTEAFF. The CDR3 region has the DNA TGTGCCAGTTGGGAGGGGCTCAACACTGAAGCTTTCTTT.

The chain has TRBV28 and TRBJ1-3; D is undetermined. The germline V gene has CDR1 MDHEN and CDR2 SYDVKM. Trimming pared 6 bases from V and 0 bases from J, leaving 9 bases between. This CDR3 has 14 residues. CDR3: CASSGDPSGNTIYF. The CDR3 bases are TGTGCCAGCAGCGGGGATCCCTCTGGAAACACCATATATTTT.

V and J are TRBV4-1 and TRBJ2-5; D is unclear. V was pared by 4 bases and J by 5 bases, with 8 bases between. Germline V gives CDR1 MGHRA, CDR2 YSYEKL. This CDR3 comprises 12 residues. The CDR3 sequence is CASSPRGETQYF. In nucleotides, the CDR3 is TGCGCCAGCAGCCCCCGCGGCGAGACCCAGTACTTC.

The CDR3 spells CASSQGDRGRGNTIYF. The CDR3 nucleotides are TGCGCCAGCAGCCAGGGGGACAGGGGGAGGGGAAACACCATATATTTT. This chain uses TRBV4-1 with TRBJ1-3; 11 bases match TRBD1. The CDR3 extends over 16 amino acids. The ends lost 3 bases at V and 4 bases at J; junction bases unmatched: 5. CDR1 MGHRA and CDR2 YSYEKL come from the germline V gene.

The CDR3 reads CASSPRTGEGSPLHF. CDR3 nucleotides: TGTGCCAGCAGTCCTCGGACAGGGGAGGGATCACCCCTCCACTTT. The rearrangement links TRBV6-5 to TRBJ1-6; 9 bases fit TRBD1. The V gene end was trimmed by 5 bases and the J gene end by 10 bases; junction bases not matched to a gene: 9. In germline, CDR1 is MNHEY, CDR2 SVGAGI. The length of the CDR3 is 15 residues.

In its sample, this clone was seen a few times. This rearrangement joins TRBV7-2 to TRBJ2-2; D is ambiguous. This CDR3 region has 14 residues. Germline V gives CDR1 SGHTA, CDR2 FQGNSA. Trimming stripped 3 bases from V and 0 bases from J, with 5 bases between. This CDR3 reads CASSFQSNTGELFF. CDR3 nucleotides: TGTGCCAGCAGCTTCCAGTCGAACACCGGGGAGCTGTTTTTT.

This clone has a single count. The chain combines TRBV30 with TRBJ1-6; 8 bases are shared with TRBD1. The CDR3 loop spans 13 amino acids. With V trimmed by 7 bases and J by 10 bases, 9 bases remained unmatched. CDR1 is GTSNPN and CDR2 is SVGIG in the germline V gene (reference sequence). The CDR3: CASTDRERSPLHF. DNA of the CDR3: TGTGCCTCCACGGACAGGGAGCGCTCACCCCTCCACTTT.

The chain carries TRBV7-2 and TRBJ1-4, with 9 positions matching TRBD1. The length of the CDR3 is 15 residues. V shed 5 bases and J 8 bases; nucleotides not matched to a gene: 9. CDR1 is SGHTA and CDR2 is FQGNSA in the germline V gene. This CDR3 reads CASSVPGQGREKLFF. CDR3 sequence (DNA): TGTGCCAGCAGCGTACCGGGACAGGGTCGGGAAAAACTGTTTTTT.

The V gene is TRBV9, the J gene TRBJ2-7, with TRBD1 matching 8 bases. The V and J ends lost 0 bases and 3 bases, in that order; junction bases with no gene match: 5. Per the germline V gene, CDR1 is SGDLS and CDR2 is YYNGEE. The CDR3 has 15 residues. The CDR3 DNA is TGTGCCAGCAGCGTAGAACAGGGGGGTATCTACGAGCAGTACTTC. The encoded protein is CASSVEQGGIYEQYF.

The V gene is TRBV6-1, the J gene TRBJ2-5; D is uncertain. Germline CDR1 and CDR2: MNHNS and SASEGT. The CDR3 consists of 15 residues. The V and J ends lost 2 bases and 2 bases respectively, with 12 bases between them. CDR3 sequence: CASSEHQALQETQYF. The CDR3 region has the DNA TGTGCCAGCAGTGAACATCAAGCGCTACAAGAGACCCAGTACTTC.

This clone was counted a few times. The chain carries TRBV10-3 and TRBJ1-5; D perhaps matches TRBD1 (5 bases). The CDR3 consists of 16 residues. Germline values: CDR1 ENHRY, CDR2 SYGVKD. V lost 0 bases and J 3 bases, leaving 12 bases between the germline ends. The chain's CDR3 is CAISESIKTVNQPQHF. The CDR3 nucleotides are TGTGCCATCAGTGAGTCCATCAAGACAGTCAATCAGCCCCAGCATTTT.

V and J are TRBV19 and TRBJ2-3; 10 bases are a match to TRBD1. The V segment lost 4 bases and the J segment 3 bases; nucleotides outside the gene matches: 4. CDR3 length: 15 amino acids. Germline CDR1 LNHDA, CDR2 SQIVND (reference sequence). The CDR3 spells CASSRQGASTDTQYF. Here the CDR3 DNA reads TGTGCCAGTAGTAGACAGGGGGCTAGTACAGATACGCAGTATTTT.

The V call is TRBV4-1, the J call TRBJ2-3, with 8 bases matching TRBD2. Per the germline V gene, CDR1 is MGHRA and CDR2 is YSYEKL. J was trimmed by 6 bases and V by 1 base; bases with no gene match: 3. This CDR3 comprises 14 residues. CDR3 coding DNA: TGCGCCAGCAGCCAAGGCGCTAGCGGGGATACGCAGTATTTT. This encodes CASSQGASGDTQYF.

Here the CDR3 reads CASDDPGSHYNEQFF. The CDR3 coding sequence is TGTGCCAGCGACGACCCGGGATCCCACTACAATGAGCAGTTCTTC. J is TRBJ2-1 and V is TRBV2; D may be TRBD2 (5 bases). This CDR3 has 15 residues. V was pared by 8 bases and J by 3 bases, with 17 bases between. The V gene's germline CDR1 is SNHLY and CDR2 FYNNEI.

V and J are TRBV30 and TRBJ1-1; TRBD1 matches at 7 bases. V lost 5 bases and J lost 6; bases outside the gene matches: 9. CDR1 and CDR2 (germline): GTSNPN, SVGIG (reference sequence). The CDR3 totals 13 residues. The CDR3: CAWGDSFRSEAFF. In DNA form, the CDR3 reads TGTGCCTGGGGGGACAGTTTTAGGTCTGAAGCTTTCTTT.

CDR3 loop: CASGSTGDYNSPLHF. In DNA, the CDR3 is TGTGCTAGTGGTTCCACAGGGGACTATAATTCACCCCTCCACTTT. This sequence joins TRBV12-5 and TRBJ1-6; 7 bases fit TRBD1. Germline-derived CDR1 and CDR2 are LGHNT and FRNRAP. This CDR3 comprises 15 residues. With 4 bases clipped from V and 3 bases from J, the junction kept 3 bases outside the gene matches.

The chain is built from TRBV19 and TRBJ2-1; D not certain. The CDR3 contains 11 residues. In germline, CDR1 is LNHDA, CDR2 SQIVND (reference sequence). The germline V and J ends were trimmed by 5 bases and 8 bases, with 7 bases remaining between them. CDR3 amino acids: CASSSRDEQFF. CDR3 DNA: TGTGCCAGTAGTTCCCGGGATGAGCAGTTCTTC.

The chain links TRBV5-6 to TRBJ1-6; 11 nucleotides match TRBD1. Germline CDR1 reads SGHDT; CDR2 reads YYEEEE. The CDR3 totals 15 residues. V lost 6 bases and J lost 7; bases outside the gene matches: 6. CDR3: CASTWTGGVNSPLHF. The CDR3 coding sequence is TGTGCCAGCACCTGGACAGGGGGCGTCAATTCACCCCTCCACTTT.

The chain has TRBV28 and TRBJ2-3; D uncertain. This CDR3 is built from 14 residues. V lost 6 bases and J 1 base, leaving 11 bases between the germline ends. Germline V CDR1 and CDR2: MDHEN, SYDVKM. The CDR3 bases are TGTGCCAGCAGCAACGCTCGGGGCACAGATACGCAGTATTTT. Protein: CASSNARGTDTQYF.

J is TRBJ2-5 and V is TRBV4-1; TRBD1 might be the D (5 bases). This CDR3 contains 15 residues. Trimming took 1 base from V and 1 from J, leaving 10 bases between them. Germline assignment: CDR1 MGHRA and CDR2 YSYEKL. CDR3: CASSQAGRAQETQYF. CDR3 coding DNA: TGCGCCAGCAGCCAAGCGGGCAGGGCCCAAGAGACCCAGTACTTC.

V and J are TRBV19 and TRBJ1-2, with 8 bases that match TRBD1. Germline V gives CDR1 LNHDA, CDR2 SQIVND (reference sequence). The junction had 14 bases not matched to a gene; V was cut back by 7 bases and J by 1 base. The CDR3 spans 17 residues. DNA for the CDR3: TGTGCCAGTATCGGATCCGGGACAGGCCGTCATAACTATGGCTACACCTTC. Translating gives CASIGSGTGRHNYGYTF.

The chain has TRBV28 and TRBJ1-1; D gene uncertain. The CDR3 sequence is 15 residues long. Trimming cost V 7 bases and J 0 bases, with 15 bases left between them. Per germline, CDR1 MDHEN and CDR2 SYDVKM. The CDR3, as DNA: TGTGCCAGCAAATTCCGGGGAACAGTGAACACTGAAGCTTTCTTT. Translation: CASKFRGTVNTEAFF.